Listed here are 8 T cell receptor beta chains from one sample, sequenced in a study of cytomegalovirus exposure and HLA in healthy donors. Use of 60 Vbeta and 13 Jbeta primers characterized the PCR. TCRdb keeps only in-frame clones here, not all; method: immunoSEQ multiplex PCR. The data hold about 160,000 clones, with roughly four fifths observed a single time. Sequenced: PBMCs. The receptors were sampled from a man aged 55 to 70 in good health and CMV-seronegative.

CDR3 coding DNA: TGCGCCAGCAGTGACCCCGGGGATACGCAGTATTTT. Translated: CASSDPGDTQYF. This chain connects TRBV10-1 to TRBJ2-3; the D is unclear. The CDR3 length is 12 residues. V was pared by 3 bases and J by 6 bases, with 7 bases between. The germline V gene encodes CDR1 WNHNN and CDR2 SYGVQD (reference sequence).

Here the CDR3 DNA reads TGTGCCAGCAGCTTACTAGGGGCCGGGAGCTCCTACGAGCAGTACTTC. Protein sequence: CASSLLGAGSSYEQYF. This rearrangement joins TRBV7-6 to TRBJ2-7; TRBD2 is a possible D gene (6 bases). V lost 2 bases, J lost 0 bases, and 14 bases lay in between. The CDR3 sequence is 16 residues long. CDR1 is SGHVS and CDR2 is FNYEAQ in the germline V gene.

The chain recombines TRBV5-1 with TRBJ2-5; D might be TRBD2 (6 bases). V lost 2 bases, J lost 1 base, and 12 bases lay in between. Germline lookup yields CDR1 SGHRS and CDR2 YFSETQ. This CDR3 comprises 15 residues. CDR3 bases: TGCGCCAGCAGCTTAAACGGGGGAATCCAAGAGACCCAGTACTTC. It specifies CASSLNGGIQETQYF.

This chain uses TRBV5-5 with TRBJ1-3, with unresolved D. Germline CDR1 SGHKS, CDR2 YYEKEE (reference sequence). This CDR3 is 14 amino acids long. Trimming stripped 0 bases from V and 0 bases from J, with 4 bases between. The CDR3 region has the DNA TGTGCCAGCAGCTTGGTTCTCTCTGGAAACACCATATATTTT. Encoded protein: CASSLVLSGNTIYF.

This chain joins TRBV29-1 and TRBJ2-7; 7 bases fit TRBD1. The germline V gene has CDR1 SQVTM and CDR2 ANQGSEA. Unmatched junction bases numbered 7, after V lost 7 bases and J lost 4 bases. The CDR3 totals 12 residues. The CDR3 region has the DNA TGCAGCGGAAAGGGACAGACATACGAGCAGTACTTC. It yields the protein CSGKGQTYEQYF.

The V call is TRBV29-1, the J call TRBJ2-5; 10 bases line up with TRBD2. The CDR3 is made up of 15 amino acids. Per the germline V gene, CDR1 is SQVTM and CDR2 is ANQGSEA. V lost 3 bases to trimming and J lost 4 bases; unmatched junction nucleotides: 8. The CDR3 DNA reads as TGCAGCGTTGAGCGGGCTAGCGGGAGTGGAGAGACCCAGTACTTC. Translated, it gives CSVERASGSGETQYF. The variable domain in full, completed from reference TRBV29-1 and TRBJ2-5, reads SAVISQKPSRDICQRGTSLTIQCQVDSQVTMMFWYRQQPGQSLTLIATANQGSEATYESGFVIDKFPISRPNLTFSTLTVSNMSPEDSSIYLCSVERASGSGETQYFGPGTRLLVL.

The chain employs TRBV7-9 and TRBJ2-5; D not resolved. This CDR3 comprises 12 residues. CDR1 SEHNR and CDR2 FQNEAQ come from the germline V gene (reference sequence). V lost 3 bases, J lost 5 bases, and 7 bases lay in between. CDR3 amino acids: CASSFEVETQYF. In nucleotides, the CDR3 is TGTGCCAGCAGCTTTGAGGTTGAGACCCAGTACTTC.

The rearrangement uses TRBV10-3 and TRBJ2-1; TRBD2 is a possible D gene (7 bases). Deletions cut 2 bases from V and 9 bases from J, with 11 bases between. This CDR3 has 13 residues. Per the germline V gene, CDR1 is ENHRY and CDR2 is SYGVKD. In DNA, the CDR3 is TGTGCCATCAGTGAGACTAGGGGGGGTGAGCAGTTCTTC. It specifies CAISETRGGEQFF.